One sample yielded the 24 T cell receptor beta chains listed below, sequenced in a study of control samples from healthy donors and cancer patients. Sequencing used immunoSEQ multiplex PCR; TCRdb keeps in-frame clones, though not all of them. The table lists roughly 200,000 clones, 91% of them singletons. Sequences were obtained from blood. The receptors come from a man aged 25 to 40 in good health.

The chain combines TRBV19 with TRBJ2-1; 7 bases match TRBD2. The CDR3 sequence is 17 residues long. Germline CDR1 and CDR2: LNHDA and SQIVND (reference sequence). V dropped 7 bases and J dropped 0; count of bases not matched to a gene: 12. The DNA of the CDR3 is TGTGCCAGTACCTATATAGGGAGGGCTAGCTCCTACAATGAGCAGTTCTTC. Translating gives CASTYIGRASSYNEQFF.

The chain recombines TRBV20-1 with TRBJ2-6; weak D call: TRBD2 (5 bases). V was trimmed by 3 bases and J by 2 bases, leaving 8 bases between them. This CDR3 contains 14 residues. From germline, CDR1 is DFQATT and CDR2 SNEGSKA (reference sequence). CDR3 nucleotide sequence: TGCAGTGCTAGTGAGAGGGCTGGGGCCAACGTCCTGACTTTC. Translating it yields CSASERAGANVLTF.

The CDR3 sequence is CASSSLLLSEQYF. CDR3 nucleotides: TGTGCCAGCAGTTCGCTCCTCCTGTCCGAGCAGTACTTC. The rearrangement links TRBV12-3 or TRBV12-4 to TRBJ2-7; D unresolved. CDR3 size: 13 residues. Trimming left V 4 bases short and J 6 bases short, with 13 bases between.

The genes are TRBV5-4 and TRBJ2-3; TRBD1 agrees at 9 bases. Germline lookup yields CDR1 SGHNT and CDR2 YYREEE (reference sequence). The CDR3 has 15 residues. Trimming at V came to 2 bases and at J to 6 bases, leaving 7 bases not matched to a gene. The chain's CDR3 is CASSLGGQGTDTQYF. The CDR3, as DNA: TGTGCCAGCAGCTTAGGGGGACAGGGAACTGATACGCAGTATTTT.

The J gene is TRBJ1-1, the V gene TRBV30, with a possible D match to TRBD1 (5 bases). The CDR3 loop spans 11 amino acids. The ends were cut back, 5 bases at V and 11 bases at J, with 15 bases in the middle. Germline-derived CDR1 and CDR2 are GTSNPN and SVGIG (reference sequence). CDR3 sequence reads: CAWGERGTAFF. In DNA form, the CDR3 reads TGTGCCTGGGGGGAACGGGGGACGGCTTTCTTT.

This CDR3 reads CASSARPGDNEKLFF. CDR3 nucleotide sequence: TGTGCCAGTAGTGCCCGACCAGGGGATAATGAAAAACTGTTTTTT. V usage is TRBV19 and J usage is TRBJ1-4; tentative D call: TRBD1 (6 bases). V lost 5 bases, J lost 4 bases, and 14 bases lay in between. This CDR3 contains 15 residues. Germline V gives CDR1 LNHDA, CDR2 SQIVND (reference sequence).

This clone was counted once. The chain carries TRBV2 and TRBJ2-3, with 8 bases fitting TRBD2. Germline CDR1 reads SNHLY; CDR2 reads FYNNEI. Trimming took 7 bases from V and 3 from J; bases not matched to a gene: 9. CDR3 length: 15 residues. This chain's CDR3 is CASIRSTSVTDTQYF. In DNA form, the CDR3 reads TGTGCCAGCATACGCTCGACTAGCGTAACAGATACGCAGTATTTT.

The chain has TRBV7-9 and TRBJ2-5, with D perhaps matching TRBD1 (5 bases). The V end lost 5 bases, the J end lost 5 bases, and 15 bases lay between the germline ends. Germline V gene lookup returns CDR1 SEHNR and CDR2 FQNEAQ (reference sequence). The CDR3 extends over 14 amino acids. The CDR3 loop is CASSKGVGSETQYF. The DNA for the CDR3 is TGTGCCAGCAGCAAAGGGGTGGGCAGTGAGACCCAGTACTTC.

The chain uses TRBV7-2 and TRBJ1-5; possible D gene TRBD1, 5 bases. Germline CDR1 reads SGHTA; CDR2 reads FQGNSA. This CDR3 has 15 residues. V shed 6 bases and J shed 4 bases, with 16 bases lying between them. CDR3 residues: CASRGGSSSNQPQHF. The CDR3 coding sequence is TGTGCCAGCAGGGGGGGGAGTAGTTCGAATCAGCCCCAGCATTTT. Using reference TRBV7-2 and TRBJ1-5 for the parts outside the CDR3, the full variable domain is GAGVSQSPSNKVTEKGKDVELRCDPISGHTALYWYRQSLGQGLEFLIYFQGNSAPDKSGLPSDRFSAERTGGSVSTLTIQRTQQEDSAVYLCASRGGSSSNQPQHFGDGTRLSIL.

This rearrangement joins TRBV27 to TRBJ1-6; TRBD1 aligns across 7 bases. The CDR3 extends over 18 amino acids. Unmatched junction bases numbered 18, after V lost 6 bases and J lost 7 bases. The V gene's germline CDR1 is MNHEY and CDR2 SMNVEV (reference sequence). CDR3 sequence reads: CASRLRDSAIRVNSPLHF. In DNA, the CDR3 is TGTGCCAGCAGGCTCCGGGACAGCGCAATACGGGTCAATTCACCCCTCCACTTT.

The chain links TRBV18 to TRBJ1-5; D gene ambiguous. Germline values: CDR1 KGHSH, CDR2 LQKENI. The CDR3 length is 17 residues. The V gene lost 1 base and the J gene lost 1 base, with 14 bases spanning the gap. CDR3 region: CASSPLPPQRSNQPQHF. CDR3 sequence (DNA): TGTGCCAGCTCACCACTTCCGCCCCAGAGGAGCAATCAGCCCCAGCATTTT.

The chain couples TRBV5-1 to TRBJ2-1; 14 nucleotides match TRBD2. V was clipped by 3 bases and J by 1 base; unmatched bases: 9. The V gene's germline CDR1 is SGHRS and CDR2 YFSETQ. The CDR3 contains 19 residues. The chain's CDR3 is CASSSGGLAGGLSYNEQFF. CDR3 coding DNA: TGCGCCAGCAGCTCGGGAGGACTAGCGGGGGGACTATCCTACAATGAGCAGTTCTTC. The full variable domain, its missing parts supplied by reference TRBV5-1 and TRBJ2-1, is KAGVTQTPRYLIKTRGQQVTLSCSPISGHRSVSWYQQTPGQGLQFLFEYFSETQRNKGNFPGRFSGRQFSNSRSEMNVSTLELGDSALYLCASSSGGLAGGLSYNEQFFGPGTRLTVL.

The CDR3 bases are TGTGCCAGCAGTCCGGGACTAGCGGGGCGAGCAGATACGCAGTATTTT. This sequence encodes CASSPGLAGRADTQYF. V is TRBV7-2 and J is TRBJ2-3; the match to TRBD2 covers 13 bases. Germline V CDR1 and CDR2: SGHTA, FQGNSA. After removal of 6 bases from V and 4 bases from J, the junction contained 7 bases not matched to a gene. The CDR3 covers 16 residues.

The V and J genes are TRBV3-1 (or the pseudogene TRBV3-2) and TRBJ2-3, with 10 bases fitting TRBD2. The ends lost 3 bases at V and 4 bases at J; junction bases unmatched: 4. The CDR3 consists of 15 residues. CDR1 and CDR2 from the germline V gene are LGHDT and YNNKEL (reference sequence). The CDR3 DNA reads TGTGCCAGCAGCCACTCTAGCGGGGGTGCAGATACGCAGTATTTT. Translating it yields CASSHSSGGADTQYF.

The chain recombines TRBV7-8 with TRBJ1-1; D is unresolved. Per germline, CDR1 SGHVS and CDR2 FQNEAQ. The CDR3 spans 13 residues. Trimming removed 4 bases at V and 0 bases at J, with 6 bases between. CDR3 DNA sequence: TGTGCCAGCAGCTACAGTGTGAACACTGAAGCTTTCTTT. Protein sequence: CASSYSVNTEAFF.

The chain combines TRBV9 with TRBJ1-5; 10 positions match TRBD1. There are 15 residues in the CDR3. The germline CDR1 and CDR2 sequences are SGDLS and YYNGEE. V trimming: 4 bases; J trimming: 4 bases; junction bases outside the gene matches: 5. CDR3 DNA: TGTGCCAGCAGCTCAGGGACAGGGGCAAATCAGCCCCAGCATTTT. Translation gives CASSSGTGANQPQHF. Together with reference TRBV9 and TRBJ1-5, the CDR3 gives the full variable domain: DSGVTQTPKHLITATGQRVTLRCSPRSGDLSVYWYQQSLDQGLQFLIQYYNGEERAKGNILERFSAQQFPDLHSELNLSSLELGDSALYFCASSSGTGANQPQHFGDGTRLSIL.

The chain couples TRBV10-3 to TRBJ2-1; the D is unclear. The V and J ends lost 2 bases and 4 bases respectively, with 12 bases between them. Germline loops: CDR1 ENHRY, CDR2 SYGVKD. The CDR3 has 15 residues. The CDR3 protein is CAISENPGLYNEQFF. In DNA, the CDR3 is TGTGCCATCAGTGAGAATCCCGGCCTTTACAATGAGCAGTTCTTC.

The chain links TRBV7-2 to TRBJ1-5; possibly TRBD1 for D (5 bases). The CDR3 is 16 amino acids. V was trimmed by 1 base and J by 9 bases, leaving 19 bases between them. The germline V gene encodes CDR1 SGHTA and CDR2 FQGNSA. The CDR3 sequence: CASSLVSNSAGGPQHF. Written as DNA, the CDR3 is TGTGCCAGCAGCTTAGTTTCTAATTCTGCGGGGGGGCCCCAGCATTTT.

The chain uses TRBV5-1 and TRBJ2-7; tentative D call: TRBD1 (5 bases). This CDR3 has 13 amino acids. V was clipped by 2 bases and J by 1 base, with 7 bases between them. CDR1 and CDR2 (germline): SGHRS, YFSETQ. CDR3 DNA sequence: TGCGCCAGCAGCTTACAGGAGTCCTACGAGCAGTACTTC. Residues: CASSLQESYEQYF.

The chain is built from TRBV5-1 and TRBJ1-1; TRBD1 matches 7 bases. Germline loops: CDR1 SGHRS, CDR2 YFSETQ. The CDR3 loop spans 15 amino acids. V lost 5 bases and J lost 0; bases outside the gene matches: 7. DNA for the CDR3: TGCGCCAGCAGTCGGGACAGTACTATGAACACTGAAGCTTTCTTT. This gives the protein CASSRDSTMNTEAFF.

The V and J genes are TRBV3-1 (or the pseudogene TRBV3-2) and TRBJ1-5; D is perhaps TRBD1 (5 bases). Trimming shortened V by 6 bases and J by 4 bases, and 7 bases separated the two germline ends. CDR3 length: 12 residues. The germline gives CDR1 LGHDT, CDR2 YNNKEL (reference sequence). Here the CDR3 reads CASRTENQPQHF. CDR3 sequence (DNA): TGTGCCAGCAGGACAGAAAATCAGCCCCAGCATTTT.

This clone appeared a few times. The CDR3 region has the DNA TGCAGCGTTGACGGCCTAGCGGGACTCAATGAGCAGTTCTTC. Protein: CSVDGLAGLNEQFF. V is TRBV29-1 and J is TRBJ2-1, with TRBD2 matching over 9 bases. J was trimmed by 6 bases and V by 3 bases; bases with no gene match: 6. Germline V gene sequence: CDR1 SQVTM, CDR2 ANQGSEA. The CDR3 is made up of 14 amino acids.

V gene TRBV6-5 combines with J gene TRBJ2-7; the D is unclear. The germline V gene encodes CDR1 MNHEY and CDR2 SVGAGI. The CDR3 extends over 14 amino acids. Trimming took 0 bases from V and 1 from J, leaving 7 bases between them. CDR3 sequence (DNA): TGTGCCAGCAGTTACTCAGGGTCGTCCTACGAGCAGTACTTC. Its protein is CASSYSGSSYEQYF.

This clone occurred a few times. This CDR3 is also generated by other DNA sequences in the sample. Here the CDR3 DNA reads TGTGCCAGCAGTTCAAACTATGGCTACACCTTC. It encodes CASSSNYGYTF. This rearrangement joins TRBV28 to TRBJ1-2; D call uncertain. Trimming left V 4 bases short and J 2 bases short, with 2 bases between. The germline V gene encodes CDR1 MDHEN and CDR2 SYDVKM. There are 11 residues in the CDR3.